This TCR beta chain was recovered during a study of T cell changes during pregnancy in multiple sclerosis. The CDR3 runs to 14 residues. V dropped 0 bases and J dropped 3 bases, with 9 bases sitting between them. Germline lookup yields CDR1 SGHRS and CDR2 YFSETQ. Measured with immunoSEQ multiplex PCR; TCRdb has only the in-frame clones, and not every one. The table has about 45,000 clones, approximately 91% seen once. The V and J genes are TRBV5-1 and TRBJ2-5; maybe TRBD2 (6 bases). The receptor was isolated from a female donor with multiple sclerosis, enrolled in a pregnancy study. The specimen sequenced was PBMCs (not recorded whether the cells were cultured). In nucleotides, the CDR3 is TGCGCCAGCAGCTTGGCCGGCGGGGAAGAGACCCAGTACTTC. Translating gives CASSLAGGEETQYF.